This T cell receptor beta chain was found in a study of shared clonotypes between healthy human individuals. Naive CD8 cells comprised CD45RO-negative, CCR7-positively selected cells, excluding terminally differentiated effector memory CD45RA+ cells. Measured with immunoSEQ multiplex PCR; TCRdb has only the in-frame clones, and not every one. The sample has more than 2 million clones; about 95% are singletons. The V end lost 6 bases, the J end lost 0 bases, and 12 bases lay between the germline ends. The CDR3 has 15 amino acids. Germline CDR1 MNHNY, CDR2 SVGAGI (reference sequence). The clonotype originates from a man aged 18 to 35 in good health. The chain carries TRBV6-6 and TRBJ2-1, with D unresolved. Sequenced sample: naive CD8+ T cells sorted from blood. The DNA for the CDR3 is TGTGCCAGCAGCCCTACTATACTCTCCTACAATGAGCAGTTCTTC. Translating it yields CASSPTILSYNEQFF.